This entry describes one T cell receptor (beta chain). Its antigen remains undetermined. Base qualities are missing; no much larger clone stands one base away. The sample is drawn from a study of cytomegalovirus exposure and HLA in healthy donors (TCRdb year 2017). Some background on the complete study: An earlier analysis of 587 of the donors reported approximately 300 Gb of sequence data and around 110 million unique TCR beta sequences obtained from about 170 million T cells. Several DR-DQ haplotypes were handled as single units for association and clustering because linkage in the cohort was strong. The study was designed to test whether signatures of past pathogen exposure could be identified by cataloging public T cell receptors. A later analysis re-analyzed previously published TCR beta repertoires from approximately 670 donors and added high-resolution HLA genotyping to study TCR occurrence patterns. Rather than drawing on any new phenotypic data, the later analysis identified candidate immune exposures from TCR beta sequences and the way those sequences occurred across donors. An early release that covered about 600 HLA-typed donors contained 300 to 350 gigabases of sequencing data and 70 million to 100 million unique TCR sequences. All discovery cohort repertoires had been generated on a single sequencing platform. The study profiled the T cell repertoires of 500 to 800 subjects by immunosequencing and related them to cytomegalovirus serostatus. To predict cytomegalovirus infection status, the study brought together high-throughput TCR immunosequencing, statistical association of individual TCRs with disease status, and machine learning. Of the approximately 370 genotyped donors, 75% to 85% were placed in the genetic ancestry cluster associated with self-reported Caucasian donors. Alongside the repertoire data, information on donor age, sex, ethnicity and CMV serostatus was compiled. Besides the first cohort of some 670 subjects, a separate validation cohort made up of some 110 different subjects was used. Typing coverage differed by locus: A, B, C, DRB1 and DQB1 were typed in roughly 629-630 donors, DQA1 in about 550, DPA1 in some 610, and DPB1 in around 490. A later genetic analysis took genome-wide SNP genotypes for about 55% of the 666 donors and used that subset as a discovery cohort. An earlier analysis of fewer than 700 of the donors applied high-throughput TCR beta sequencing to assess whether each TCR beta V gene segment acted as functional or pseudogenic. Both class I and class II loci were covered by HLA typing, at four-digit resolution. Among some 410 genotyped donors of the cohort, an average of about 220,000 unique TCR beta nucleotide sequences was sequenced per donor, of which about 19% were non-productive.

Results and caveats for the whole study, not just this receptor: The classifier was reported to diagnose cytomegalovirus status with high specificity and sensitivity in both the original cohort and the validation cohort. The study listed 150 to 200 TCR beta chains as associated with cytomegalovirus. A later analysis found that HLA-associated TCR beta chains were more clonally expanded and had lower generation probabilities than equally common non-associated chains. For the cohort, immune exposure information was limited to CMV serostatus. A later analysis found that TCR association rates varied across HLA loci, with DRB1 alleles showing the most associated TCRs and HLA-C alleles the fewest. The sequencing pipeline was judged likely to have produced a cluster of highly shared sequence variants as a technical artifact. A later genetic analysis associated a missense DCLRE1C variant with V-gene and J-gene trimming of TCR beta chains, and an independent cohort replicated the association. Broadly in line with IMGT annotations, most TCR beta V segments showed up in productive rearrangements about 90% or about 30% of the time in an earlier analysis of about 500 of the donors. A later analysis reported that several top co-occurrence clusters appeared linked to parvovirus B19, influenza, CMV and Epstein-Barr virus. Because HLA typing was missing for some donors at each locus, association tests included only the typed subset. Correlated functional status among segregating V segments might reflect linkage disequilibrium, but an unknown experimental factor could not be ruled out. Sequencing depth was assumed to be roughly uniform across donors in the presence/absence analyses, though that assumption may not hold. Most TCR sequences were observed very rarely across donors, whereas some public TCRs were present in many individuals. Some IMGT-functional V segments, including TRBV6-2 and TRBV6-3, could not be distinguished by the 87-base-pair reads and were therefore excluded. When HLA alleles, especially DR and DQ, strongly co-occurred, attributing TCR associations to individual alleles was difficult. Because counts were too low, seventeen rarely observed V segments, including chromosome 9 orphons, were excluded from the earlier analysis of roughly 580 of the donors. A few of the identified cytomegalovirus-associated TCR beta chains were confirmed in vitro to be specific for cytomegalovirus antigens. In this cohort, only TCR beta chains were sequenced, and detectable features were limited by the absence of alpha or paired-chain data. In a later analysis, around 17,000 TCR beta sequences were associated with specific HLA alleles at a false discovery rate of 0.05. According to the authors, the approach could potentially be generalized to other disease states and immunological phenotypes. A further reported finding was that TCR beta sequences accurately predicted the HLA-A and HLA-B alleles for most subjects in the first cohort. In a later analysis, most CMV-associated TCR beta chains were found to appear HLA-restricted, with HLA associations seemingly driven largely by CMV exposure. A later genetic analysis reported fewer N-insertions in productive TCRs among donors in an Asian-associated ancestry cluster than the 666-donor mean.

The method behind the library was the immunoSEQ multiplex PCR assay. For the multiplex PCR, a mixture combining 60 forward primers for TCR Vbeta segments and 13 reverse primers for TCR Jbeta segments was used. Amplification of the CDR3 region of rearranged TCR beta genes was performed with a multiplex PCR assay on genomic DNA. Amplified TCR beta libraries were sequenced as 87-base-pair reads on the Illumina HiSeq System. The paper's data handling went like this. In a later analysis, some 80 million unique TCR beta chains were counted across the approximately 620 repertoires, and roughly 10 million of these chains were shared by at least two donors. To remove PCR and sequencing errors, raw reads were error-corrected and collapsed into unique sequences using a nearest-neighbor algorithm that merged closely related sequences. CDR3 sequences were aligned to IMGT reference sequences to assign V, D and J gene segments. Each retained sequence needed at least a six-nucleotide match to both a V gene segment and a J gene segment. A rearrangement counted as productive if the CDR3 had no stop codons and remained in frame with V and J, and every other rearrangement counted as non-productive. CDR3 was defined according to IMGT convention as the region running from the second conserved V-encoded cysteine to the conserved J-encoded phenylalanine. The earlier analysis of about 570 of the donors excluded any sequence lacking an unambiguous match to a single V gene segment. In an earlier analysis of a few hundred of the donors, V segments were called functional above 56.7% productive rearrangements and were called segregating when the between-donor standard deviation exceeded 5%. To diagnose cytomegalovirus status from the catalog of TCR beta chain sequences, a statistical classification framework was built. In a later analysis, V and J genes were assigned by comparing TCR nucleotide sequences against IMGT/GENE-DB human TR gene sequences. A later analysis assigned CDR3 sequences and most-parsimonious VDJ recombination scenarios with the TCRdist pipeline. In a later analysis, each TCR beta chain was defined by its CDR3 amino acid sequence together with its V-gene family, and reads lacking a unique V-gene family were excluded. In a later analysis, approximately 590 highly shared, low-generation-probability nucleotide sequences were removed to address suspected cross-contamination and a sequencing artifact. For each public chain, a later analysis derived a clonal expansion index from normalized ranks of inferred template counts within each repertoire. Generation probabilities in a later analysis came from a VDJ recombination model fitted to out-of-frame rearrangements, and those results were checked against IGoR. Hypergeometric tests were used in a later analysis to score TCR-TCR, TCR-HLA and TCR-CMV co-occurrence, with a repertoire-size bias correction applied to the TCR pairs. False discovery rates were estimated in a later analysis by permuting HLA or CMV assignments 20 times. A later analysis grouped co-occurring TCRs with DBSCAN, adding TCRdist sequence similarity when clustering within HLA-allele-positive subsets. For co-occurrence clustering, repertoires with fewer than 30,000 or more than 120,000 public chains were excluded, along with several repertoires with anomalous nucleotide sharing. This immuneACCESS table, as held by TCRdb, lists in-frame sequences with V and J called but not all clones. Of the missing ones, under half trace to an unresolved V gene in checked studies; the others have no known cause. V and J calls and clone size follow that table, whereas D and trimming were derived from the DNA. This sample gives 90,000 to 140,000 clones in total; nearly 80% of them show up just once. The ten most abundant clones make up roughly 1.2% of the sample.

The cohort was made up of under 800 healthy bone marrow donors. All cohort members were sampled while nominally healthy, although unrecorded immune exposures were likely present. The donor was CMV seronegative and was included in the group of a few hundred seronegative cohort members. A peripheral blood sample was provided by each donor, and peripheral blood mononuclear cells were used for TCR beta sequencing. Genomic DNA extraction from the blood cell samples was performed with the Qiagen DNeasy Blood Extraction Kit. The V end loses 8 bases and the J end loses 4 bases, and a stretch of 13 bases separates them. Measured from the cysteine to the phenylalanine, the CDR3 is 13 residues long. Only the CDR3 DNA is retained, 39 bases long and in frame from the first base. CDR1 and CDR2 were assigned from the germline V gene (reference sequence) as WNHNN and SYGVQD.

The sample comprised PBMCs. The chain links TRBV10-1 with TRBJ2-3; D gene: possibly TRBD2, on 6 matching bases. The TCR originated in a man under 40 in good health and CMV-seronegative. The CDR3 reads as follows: CASGGFQADTQYF. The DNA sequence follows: TGCGCCAGCGGGGGGTTCCAGGCAGATACGCAGTATTTT.